This passage covers 26 T cell receptor beta chains from one sample sequenced in a study of tumor and adjacent non-tumor tissue in lung cancer. No cell sorting was done before RNA was extracted from the tissue. This non-tumor lung sample came from over 3 cm beyond the tumor edge. The library came from three nested PCR rounds adapted from ARM-PCR protocols. TCRdb passed the multiplex PCR reads through MiXCR, listing each CDR3 protein once. The sample has fewer than 90,000 distinct CDR3 sequences, roughly 77% seen once. The sequenced material came from distant non-tumor lung tissue. The receptors come from a woman between 45 and 65 years old with non-small cell lung cancer.

The sample holds many counts of this clonotype. CDR3 bases: TGCGCCAGCAGCCAAGGCTACCTAGCGGGAGGGCCCACCGTACCGCCAGATACGCAGTATTTT. Amino acids: CASSQGYLAGGPTVPPDTQYF. The chain uses TRBV4-1 and TRBJ2-3; 12 nucleotides line up with TRBD2. V gave up 1 base and J gave up 4 bases; unmatched junction bases: 18. The CDR3 sequence is 21 residues long. CDR1 is MGHRA and CDR2 is YSYEKL in the germline V gene.

As for this clonotype: The junction departs from germline at one end; a sequencing error may be responsible. V and J are TRBV18 and TRBJ2-3; the D gene is possibly TRBD2 (5 bases). Per germline, CDR1 KGHSH and CDR2 LQKENI. CDR3 length: 16 amino acids. CDR3 loop: CANSARPLAGTDTQYF. The CDR3 nucleotides are TGTGCCAACTCAGCTCGGCCGCTAGCCGGCACAGATACGCAGTATTTT.

This clonotype occurred once. Compared with germline, one end of the junction differs, possibly owing to a read error. The J gene is TRBJ2-5, the V gene TRBV29-1; unclear D gene. The CDR3 contains 15 residues. CDR1 is SQVTM, CDR2 ANQGSEA, per germline. The DNA of the CDR3 is TGCAGCGTAGTAGGTCGTTTAATGGACCAAGAGACCCACTACTTC. This gives the protein CSVVGRLMDQETHYF.

About this clonotype itself: The CDR3 carries no conserved terminal phenylalanine or tryptophan, so it likely arises from a read error. The rearrangement joins TRBV5-8 to TRBJ2-5; D not resolved. V was cut by 6 bases and J by 5 bases, with 17 bases left in between. Germline V gene data show CDR1 as SGHTS and CDR2 as YDEGEE. CDR3 size: 14 residues. CDR3 loop: CASNPLGTRETQYL. In nucleotides, the CDR3 is TGTGCCAGCAACCCTCTAGGTACCAGGGAGACCCAGTACTTA.

This clonotype was detected a few times. One end of the junction varies from germline; a read error may be responsible. Written as DNA, the CDR3 is TGTGTCAGCACGATAGCGACAGGGGGGGAGCAGTTCTTC. Protein product: CVSTIATGGEQFF. V is TRBV6-2 or TRBV6-3 and J is TRBJ2-1; 9 bases match TRBD1. The CDR3 sequence is 13 residues long. In germline, CDR1 is MNHEY, CDR2 SVGEGT.

This chain uses TRBV4-1 with TRBJ2-2; 7 bases line up with TRBD2. This CDR3 comprises 16 residues. Germline CDR1 is MGHRA and CDR2 is YSYEKL. The J segment lost 16 bases and the V segment lost 3 bases, leaving 20 bases of the junction unmatched. CDR3 bases: TGCGCCAGCAGCCAGGGACTAACGGGAGCGATCGGGAAGCCGTTTTTT. Translation: CASSQGLTGAIGKPFF.

By sample fraction, this clonotype is medium-sized. This chain uses TRBV30 with TRBJ2-7; a weak D match, TRBD1 (6 bases). V lost 2 bases to trimming and J lost 5 bases, with 19 bases between them. The CDR3 contains 15 residues. Germline CDR1 is GTSNPN and CDR2 is SVGIG (reference sequence). The DNA for the CDR3 is TGTGCCTGGAGTAAGATAGGAACAGGGCGGAACGAGCAGTACTTC. Translating gives CAWSKIGTGRNEQYF.

This clonotype is medium-sized by share. The rearrangement links TRBV11-2 to TRBJ2-1; 12 bases align to TRBD2. V lost 5 bases, J lost 7 bases, and 3 bases stayed unmatched. This CDR3 is 14 amino acids long. In germline, CDR1 is SGHAT, CDR2 FQNNGV. CDR3 amino acids: CASSQTSGSNEQFF. CDR3 DNA sequence: TGTGCCAGCAGCCAGACTAGCGGGAGTAATGAGCAGTTCTTC.

This clonotype was picked up many times. The chain recombines TRBV7-3 with TRBJ2-7; 12 positions match TRBD2. Germline V gives CDR1 SGHTA, CDR2 FQGTGA. Losses at the gene ends were 1 base for V and 7 bases for J; bases not matched to a gene: 8. The CDR3 is 16 amino acids. The CDR3 DNA sequence: TGTGCCAGCAGCTTAATCGGACTAGCGGGACCCTTGGAGCAGTACTTC. It encodes CASSLIGLAGPLEQYF.

A remark on this clonotype: A junction end diverges from the germline sequence, so it may reflect a read error. This chain uses TRBV4-2 with TRBJ2-5, with 10 bases lining up with TRBD2. Germline V CDR1 and CDR2: LGHNA, YNFKEQ. The CDR3 length is 17 residues. This CDR3 is CANSQVPSGSVGVTQYF. The CDR3 nucleotides read TGTGCCAACAGCCAAGTACCTAGCGGGAGTGTAGGAGTGACCCAGTACTTC.

Comment on this clonotype: With a much larger clone just one base away, this may be a read error. The chain joins TRBV20-1 to TRBJ2-7; 11 bases align to TRBD2. The V gene end was trimmed by 8 bases and the J gene end by 6 bases; junction bases not matched to a gene: 12. This CDR3 has 14 amino acids. Germline assignment: CDR1 DFQATT and CDR2 SNEGSKA (reference sequence). For the CDR3, the DNA is TGCAGTACAAAACCTAGCGGGGGGAGATCCGAGCAGTACTTC. It translates to CSTKPSGGRSEQYF.

To note about this clonotype: The CDR3 ends on some other residue instead of the conserved phenylalanine or tryptophan, so this is likely a read error. The chain uses TRBV7-2 and TRBJ2-5; unclear D gene. Germline V gene sequence: CDR1 SGHTA, CDR2 FQGNSA. The CDR3 sequence is 14 residues long. Trimming took 2 bases from V and 3 from J, leaving 10 bases between them. CDR3 in amino acids: CASSLTIGKETQYV. The CDR3 coding sequence is TGTGCCAGCAGCTTAACCATAGGGAAAGAGACCCAGTACGTC.

This chain links TRBV11-3 with TRBJ2-1; D is unresolved. Germline lookup yields CDR1 SGHNT and CDR2 YENEEA. This CDR3 contains 11 residues. V gave up 4 bases and J gave up 11 bases, with 9 bases separating them. CDR3 coding DNA: TGTGCCAGCAGCTCCAGGCCCAAGCAGTTCTTC. It is translated as CASSSRPKQFF.

This clonotype has only a few counts. The germline gene is not matched at one end of the junction; a read error may be the cause. The chain recombines TRBV12-3 or TRBV12-4 with TRBJ1-4, with D possibly being TRBD1 (6 bases). This CDR3 is 15 amino acids long. CDR3 loop: CASGLRGSTNEKLLF. The CDR3 DNA reads TGTGCCAGCGGCCTCAGGGGTTCAACTAATGAAAAACTGCTTTTT.

This clonotype was seen at least ten times. This chain joins TRBV4-2 and TRBJ2-7; 13 bases fit TRBD2. Germline values: CDR1 LGHNA, CDR2 YNFKEQ. V lost 3 bases to trimming and J lost 4 bases; unmatched junction nucleotides: 3. The CDR3 extends over 15 amino acids. CDR3 in amino acids: CASSQGTSGEYEQYF. DNA for the CDR3: TGTGCCAGCAGCCAGGGGACTAGCGGGGAATACGAGCAGTACTTC.

A word on this clonotype: This may arise from a read error, as a much more abundant clone is one base away. V gene TRBV20-1 combines with J gene TRBJ2-2; TRBD2 matches 12 bases. This CDR3 region has 17 residues. Germline V lookup: CDR1 DFQATT, CDR2 SNEGSKA (reference sequence). Here the CDR3 DNA reads TGCACTGCTAGAGATAACCTAGCGGGAGGGGAGACCGGGGAGCTGTTTTTT. Residues: CTARDNLAGGETGELFF.

The V gene is TRBV11-2, the J gene TRBJ1-1, with 8 bases aligning to TRBD1. The CDR3 consists of 15 residues. J lost 7 bases, V lost 3 bases, and 10 bases had no gene match. The germline CDR1 and CDR2 sequences are SGHAT and FQNNGV. The CDR3 DNA is TGTGCCAGCAGCTTCGATGGCAGGGGGCTACGTGAAGCTTTCTTT. Its protein is CASSFDGRGLREAFF.

This clonotype was counted a few times. This sequence joins TRBV18 and TRBJ2-7; 14 nucleotides line up with TRBD2. Unmatched junction bases numbered 8, after V lost 4 bases and J lost 6 bases. The length of the CDR3 is 16 residues. Germline V lookup: CDR1 KGHSH, CDR2 LQKENI. Here the CDR3 reads CASSLGLAGERGEQYF. The DNA of the CDR3 is TGTGCCAGCTCACTGGGACTAGCGGGAGAGAGAGGCGAGCAGTACTTC.

This clonotype was counted between two and nine times. The germline gene is not matched at one end of the junction; a read error may be the cause. The V and J genes are TRBV5-1 and TRBJ2-2, with D perhaps TRBD1 or TRBD2 (5 bases each). Germline CDR1 and CDR2: SGHRS and YFSETQ. CDR3 length: 14 residues. The CDR3 DNA sequence: TGCGCCAGCAGCTCTCAGGGTACCACTGGGGAGCTGTTATTT. This gives the protein CASSSQGTTGELLF.

The J gene is TRBJ2-7, the V gene TRBV5-4; TRBD1 matches 8 bases. Germline loops: CDR1 SGHNT, CDR2 YYREEE (reference sequence). The CDR3 covers 13 residues. The trim removed 5 bases at V and 11 bases at J, leaving 12 bases unmatched. CDR3 sequence reads: CASRLQGAEEKYF. The DNA of the CDR3 is TGTGCCAGCAGATTGCAGGGGGCGGAAGAGAAGTACTTC.

Points on this clonotype: This may be a read error, as it is one base from a much larger clone. CDR3 in amino acids: CASRGSEAPNTYEQYF. CDR3 sequence (DNA): TGTGCCAGCAGGGGATCGGAGGCTCCCAACACCTACGAGCAGTACTTC. The chain links TRBV5-6 to TRBJ2-7; a possible D gene is TRBD2 (5 bases). CDR1 SGHDT and CDR2 YYEEEE come from the germline V gene. V lost 5 bases, J lost 2 bases, and 20 bases lay in between. CDR3 size: 16 residues.

With regard to this clonotype: This may be a read error, as it is one base from a much larger clone. The chain recombines TRBV28 with TRBJ2-2; 8 nucleotides agree with TRBD2. Germline V gene sequence: CDR1 MDHEN, CDR2 SYDVKM. The CDR3 is 13 residues long. This CDR3 reads CANQRERAGEPFF. CDR3 nucleotide sequence: TGTGCCAACCAGCGGGAGAGGGCCGGGGAGCCGTTTTTT.

Notes on this clonotype: As the CDR3 is not closed by the conserved phenylalanine or tryptophan, this likely results from a read error. J is TRBJ1-4 and V is TRBV29-1, with D uncertain. Trimming took off 3 bases at V and 11 bases at J, with 22 bases between the two ends. Germline V gene sequence: CDR1 SQVTM, CDR2 ANQGSEA. The CDR3 is made up of 15 amino acids. CDR3 in DNA: TGCAGCGTTGACGCCACTGGGCAGGTCCGTGAGAAACTGTTTTAT. Protein sequence: CSVDATGQVREKLFY.

The J gene is TRBJ2-4, the V gene TRBV4-2, with D perhaps TRBD1 (6 bases). The CDR3 has 17 amino acids. Looked up from germline, CDR1 is LGHNA and CDR2 is YNFKEQ. V lost 9 bases to trimming and J lost 3 bases, with 24 bases between them. CDR3 in DNA: TGTGCCAGTAGTCTAAATTCAGGGGACGCGGACAAAAACATTCAGTACTTC. Translating gives CASSLNSGDADKNIQYF.

The chain couples TRBV28 to TRBJ2-1; D is perhaps TRBD1 (6 bases). V was clipped by 9 bases and J by 4 bases, with 19 bases between them. The CDR3 is made up of 15 amino acids. Germline V gene sequence: CDR1 MDHEN, CDR2 SYDVKM. The DNA of the CDR3 is TGTGCCAGTAGTCTCCGGACAGAACGTTACAATGAGCAGTTCTTC. This codes for CASSLRTERYNEQFF.

A word on this clonotype: A junction end diverges from the germline sequence, so it may reflect a read error. The rearrangement joins TRBV7-2 to TRBJ2-3, with D maybe TRBD1 (7 bases). The CDR3 consists of 15 residues. Germline CDR1 is SGHTA and CDR2 is FQGNSA. The CDR3 protein is CASSYQGGPKDTQYF. DNA for the CDR3: TGTGCCAGTAGCTATCAGGGGGGACCAAAAGATACGCAGTATTTT.